This T cell receptor (beta chain) comes out of a study of blood T cell repertoires in COVID-19. The wider study: Italy, Spain and the United States were the sources of the convalescent and acute COVID-19 samples.

This clone was detected once. As handled by the study authors: How many nucleated cells were present was estimated from reference gene primer amplification. Some clones are missing from TCRdb's copy, which holds only in-frame ones; the method was immunoSEQ multiplex PCR. The V and J calls and the clone size are those of that table, but D and trimming were determined from the DNA. The repertoire holds around 100,000 clones, with 87% as singletons. Looked up from germline, CDR1 is SGHNT and CDR2 is YENEEA. V lost 3 bases, J lost 4 bases, and 4 bases stayed unmatched. This CDR3 contains 14 residues. Input material: peripheral blood. The clonotype comes from a man aged 25-40 years in a cohort sampled during active COVID-19. The chain has TRBV11-3 and TRBJ2-5, with 8 bases matching TRBD2. CDR3 in amino acids: CASSFGGAPETQYF. The CDR3 DNA is TGTGCCAGCAGCTTCGGGGGGGCTCCAGAGACCCAGTACTTC.